Listed below are T cell receptor beta chains from one sample, sequenced in a study of tumor-infiltrating lymphocytes in oesophageal squamous cell carcinoma. TCRdb independently ran MiXCR on the PCR reads; one entry per CDR3 protein. Of about 24,000 distinct CDR3 sequences in the sample, roughly 35% are singletons; the top ten hold approximately 22%. Source material: esophageal tumor tissue. These receptors all stem from a male donor with esophageal squamous cell carcinoma. The CDR3 runs from the conserved cysteine through the conserved F or W. A D gene is named only where the DNA matches it firmly. Rows give clone size only sometimes, using once, few, many, or a class for an expanded clone.

d_gene	v_gene	abundance	j_gene	CDR3aa	CDR3nt
.	TRBV7-3	.	TRBJ2-3	CASSLNGLTDTQYF	TGTGCCAGCAGCTTGAATGGCCTCACAGATACGCAGTATTTT
.	TRBV12-3/TRBV12-4	.	TRBJ2-7	CASSQAASYEQYF	TGTGCCAGCAGTCAAGCGGCCTCCTACGAGCAGTACTTC
.	TRBV18	few	TRBJ2-3	CASFWGAGSDTQYF	TGTGCCAGCTTCTGGGGGGCTGGCTCAGATACGCAGTATTTT
TRBD1	TRBV29-1	.	TRBJ2-7	CSVSWTGKAFEQYF	TGCAGCGTTTCTTGGACAGGGAAGGCCTTCGAGCAGTACTTC
.	TRBV28	many	TRBJ2-3	CASSLMGSSTDTQYF	TGTGCCAGCAGTTTAATGGGATCTAGCACAGATACGCAGTATTTT
.	TRBV6-1	.	TRBJ2-4	CASSEARPGWENIQYF	TGTGCCAGCAGTGAAGCACGGCCTGGGTGGGAAAACATTCAGTACTTC
TRBD1	TRBV12-3/TRBV12-4	.	TRBJ1-2	CASSSRTGVSPGYTF	TGTGCCAGCAGTTCAAGGACAGGGGTCTCACCTGGCTACACCTTC
TRBD2	TRBV2	.	TRBJ2-4	CASSEARGGAYNEQYF	TGTGCCAGCAGTGAAGCGCGGGGGGGGGCCTACAATGAGCAGTACTTC
TRBD2	TRBV6-1	.	TRBJ2-1	CASSSGTSGRRGEQFF	TGTGCCAGCAGTTCCGGGACTAGCGGGAGGAGGGGTGAGCAGTTCTTC
TRBD2	TRBV7-6	.	TRBJ2-1	CASSLSAPPGLRYNEQFF	TGTGCCAGCAGCTTATCTGCCCCACCGGGACTAAGGTACAATGAGCAGTTCTTC
.	TRBV9	.	TRBJ2-5	CASSVGHRETQYF	TGTGCCAGCAGCGTAGGGCATCGAGAGACCCAGTACTTC
.	TRBV6-1	many	TRBJ2-7	CASGDSRGFAYEQYF	TGTGCCAGCGGCGACTCGAGGGGGTTCGCCTACGAGCAGTACTTC
.	TRBV7-9	many	TRBJ2-5	CASSAQTNAETQYF	TGTGCCAGCAGCGCCCAAACGAATGCGGAGACCCAGTACTTC
TRBD1	TRBV6-1	few	TRBJ1-2	CASKEGGGLIYGYTF	TGTGCCAGCAAAGAAGGGGGCGGCCTTATCTATGGCTACACCTTC
TRBD2	TRBV7-3	.	TRBJ2-7	CASSLRGSSGTDTQYF	TGTGCCAGCAGCTTAAGAGGATCTAGCGGCACAGATACGCAGTACTTC
.	TRBV12-3/TRBV12-4	many	TRBJ2-3	CASSPLGVPSTDTQYF	TGTGCCAGCAGTCCTTTAGGGGTCCCTAGCACAGATACGCAGTATTTT
.	TRBV10-1	many	TRBJ2-1	CASSESGSNNEQFF	TGCGCCAGCAGTGAGTCGGGGAGTAACAATGAGCAGTTCTTC
TRBD1	TRBV6-9	.	TRBJ2-3	CASRVQGATDTQYF	TGTGCCAGCAGAGTACAGGGGGCTACAGATACGCAGTATTTT
TRBD2	TRBV20-1	once	TRBJ2-2	CSASSGTGTGELFF	TGCAGTGCTTCAAGCGGGACCGGCACCGGGGAGCTGTTTTTT
TRBD1	TRBV6-1	many	TRBJ2-1	CASSFGQGEFF	TGTGCCAGCAGTTTCGGACAGGGCGAGTTCTTC
.	TRBV18	many	TRBJ2-1	CASSPRLRDFNEQFF	TGTGCCAGTTCACCACGTTTGAGGGATTTCAATGAGCAGTTCTTC
.	TRBV7-6	.	TRBJ1-1	CASSPTGLNTEAFF	TGTGCCAGCAGCCCGACCGGACTTAACACTGAAGCTTTCTTT
.	TRBV11-2	.	TRBJ2-1	CASSSRGVSYNEQFF	TGTGCCAGCAGCTCCAGGGGAGTGTCCTACAATGAGCAGTTCTTC
TRBD2	TRBV7-3	.	TRBJ2-1	CASSSSGGLWNEQFF	TGTGCCAGCAGCTCAAGCGGGGGGCTTTGGAATGAGCAGTTCTTC
.	TRBV6-1	many	TRBJ1-1	CASSLTQGMGTEAFF	TGTGCCAGCAGCCTTACACAGGGAATGGGCACTGAAGCTTTCTTT
.	TRBV20-1	.	TRBJ2-1	CSATPRSTISYNEQFF	TGCAGTGCTACTCCCCGGTCCACGATCTCCTACAATGAGCAGTTCTTC
.	TRBV5-4	.	TRBJ2-3	CASSLVAGTDTQYF	TGTGCCAGCAGCTTGGTCGCCGGCACAGATACGCAGTATTTT
TRBD1	TRBV4-1	.	TRBJ2-7	CASSQGQGVLHEQYF	TGCGCCAGCAGCCAAGGACAGGGAGTCCTCCACGAGCAGTACTTC
TRBD1	TRBV10-3	few	TRBJ1-6	CAISETGGFGNSPLHF	TGTGCCATCAGTGAGACAGGGGGCTTCGGGAATTCACCCCTCCACTTT
.	TRBV20-1	many	TRBJ2-4	CSASWRDQWNIQYF	TGCAGTGCTAGTTGGCGGGATCAATGGAACATTCAGTACTTC
.	TRBV7-2	few	TRBJ2-5	CASSSMPQETQYF	TGTGCCAGCAGCTCAATGCCCCAAGAGACCCAGTACTTC